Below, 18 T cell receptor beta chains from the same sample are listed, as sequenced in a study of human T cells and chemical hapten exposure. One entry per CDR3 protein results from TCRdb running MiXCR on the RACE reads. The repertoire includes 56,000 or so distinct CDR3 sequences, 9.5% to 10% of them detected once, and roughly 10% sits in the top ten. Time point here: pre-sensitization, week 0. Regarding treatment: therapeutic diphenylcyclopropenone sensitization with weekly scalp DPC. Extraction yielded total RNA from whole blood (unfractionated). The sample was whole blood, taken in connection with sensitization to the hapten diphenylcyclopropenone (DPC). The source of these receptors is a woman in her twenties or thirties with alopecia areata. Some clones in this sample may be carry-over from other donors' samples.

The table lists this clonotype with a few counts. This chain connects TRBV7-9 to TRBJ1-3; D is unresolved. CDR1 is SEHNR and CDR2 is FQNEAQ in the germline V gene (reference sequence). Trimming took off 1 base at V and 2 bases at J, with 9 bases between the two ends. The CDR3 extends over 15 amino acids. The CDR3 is CASSLVSETGNTIYF. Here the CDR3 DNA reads TGTGCCAGCAGCTTAGTGTCAGAAACTGGAAACACCATATATTTT.

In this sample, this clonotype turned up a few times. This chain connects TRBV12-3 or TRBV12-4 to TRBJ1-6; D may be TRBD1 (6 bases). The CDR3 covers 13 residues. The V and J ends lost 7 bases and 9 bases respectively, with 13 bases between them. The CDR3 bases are TGTGCCAGCAAGTCAGGGGACGGTTCACCCCTCCACTTT. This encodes CASKSGDGSPLHF.

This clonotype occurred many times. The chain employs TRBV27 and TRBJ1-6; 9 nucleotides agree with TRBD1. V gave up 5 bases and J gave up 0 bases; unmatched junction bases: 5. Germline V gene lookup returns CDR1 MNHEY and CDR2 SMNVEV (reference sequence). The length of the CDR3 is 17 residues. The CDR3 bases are TGTGCCAGCAGTAGACAGGGGGTCAGCTCCTATAATTCACCCCTCCACTTT. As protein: CASSRQGVSSYNSPLHF.

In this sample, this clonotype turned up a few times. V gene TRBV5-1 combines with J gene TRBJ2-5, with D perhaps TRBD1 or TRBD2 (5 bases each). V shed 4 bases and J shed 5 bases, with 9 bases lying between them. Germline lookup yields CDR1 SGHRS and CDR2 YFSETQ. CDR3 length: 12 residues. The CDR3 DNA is TGCGCCAGCAGCGGGACCTTGGAGACCCAGTACTTC. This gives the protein CASSGTLETQYF.

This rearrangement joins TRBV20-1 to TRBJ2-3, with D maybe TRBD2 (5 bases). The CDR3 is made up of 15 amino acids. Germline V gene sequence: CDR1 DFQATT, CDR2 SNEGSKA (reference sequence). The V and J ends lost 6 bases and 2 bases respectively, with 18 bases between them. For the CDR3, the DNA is TGCAGTGCCGAGATGATTGACTACTACACAGATACGCAGTATTTT. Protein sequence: CSAEMIDYYTDTQYF.

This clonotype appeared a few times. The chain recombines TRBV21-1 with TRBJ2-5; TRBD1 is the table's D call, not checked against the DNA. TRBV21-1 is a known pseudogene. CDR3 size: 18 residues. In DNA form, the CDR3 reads TGTGCCAGCAGCAAAGTACAGTCGAAGACAGGCTCCCAAGAGACCCAGTACTTC. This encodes CASSKVQSKTGSQETQYF.

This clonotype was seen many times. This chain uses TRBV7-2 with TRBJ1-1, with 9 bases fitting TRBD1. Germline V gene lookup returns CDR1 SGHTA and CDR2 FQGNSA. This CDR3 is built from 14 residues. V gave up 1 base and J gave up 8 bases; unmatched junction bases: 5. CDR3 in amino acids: CASSLVGTGTEAFF. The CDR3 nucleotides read TGTGCCAGCAGCTTAGTAGGGACAGGGACCGAAGCTTTCTTT.

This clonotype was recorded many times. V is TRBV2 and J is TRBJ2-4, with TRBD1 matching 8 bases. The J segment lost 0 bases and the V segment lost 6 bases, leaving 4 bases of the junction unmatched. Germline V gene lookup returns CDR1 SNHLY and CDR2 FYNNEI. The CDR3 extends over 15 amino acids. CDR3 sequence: CASRDRGLAKNIQYF. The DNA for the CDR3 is TGTGCCAGCAGAGACAGGGGTTTAGCCAAAAACATTCAGTACTTC.

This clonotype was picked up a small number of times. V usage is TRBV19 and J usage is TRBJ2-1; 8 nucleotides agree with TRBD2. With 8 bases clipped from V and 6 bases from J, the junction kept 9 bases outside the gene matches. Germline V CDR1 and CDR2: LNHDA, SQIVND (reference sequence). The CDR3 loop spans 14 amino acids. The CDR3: CASGSSGLGNEQFF. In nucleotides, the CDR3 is TGTGCCAGTGGTTCTAGCGGGTTGGGCAATGAGCAGTTCTTC. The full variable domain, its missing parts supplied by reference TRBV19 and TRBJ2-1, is DGGITQSPKYLFRKEGQNVTLSCEQNLNHDAMYWYRQDPGQGLRLIYYSQIVNDFQKGDIAEGYSVSREKKESFPLTVTSAQKNPTAFYLCASGSSGLGNEQFFGPGTRLTVL.

CDR3 protein: CASIAGDPAGANVLTF. CDR3 coding DNA: TGTGCCAGCATCGCGGGGGACCCGGCTGGGGCCAACGTCCTGACTTTC. The chain has TRBV2 and TRBJ2-6, with 7 bases aligning to TRBD2. CDR1 is SNHLY, CDR2 FYNNEI, per germline. The CDR3 loop spans 16 amino acids. After removal of 7 bases from V and 2 bases from J, the junction contained 8 bases not matched to a gene.

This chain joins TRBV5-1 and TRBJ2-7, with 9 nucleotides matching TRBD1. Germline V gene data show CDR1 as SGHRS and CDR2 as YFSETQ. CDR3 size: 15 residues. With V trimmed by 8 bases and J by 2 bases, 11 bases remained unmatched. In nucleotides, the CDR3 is TGCGCCAGTCAACCCGGGACAGGGTGTCCCTACGAGCAGTACTTC. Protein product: CASQPGTGCPYEQYF.

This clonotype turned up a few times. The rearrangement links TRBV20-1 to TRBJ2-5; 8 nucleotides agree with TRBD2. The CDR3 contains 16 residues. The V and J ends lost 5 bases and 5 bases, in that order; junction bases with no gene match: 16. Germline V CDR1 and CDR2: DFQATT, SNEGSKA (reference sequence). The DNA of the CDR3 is TGCAGTGCTGCGCTCTCTGTCGGGGGGGCCGGTGAGACCCAGTACTTC. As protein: CSAALSVGGAGETQYF.

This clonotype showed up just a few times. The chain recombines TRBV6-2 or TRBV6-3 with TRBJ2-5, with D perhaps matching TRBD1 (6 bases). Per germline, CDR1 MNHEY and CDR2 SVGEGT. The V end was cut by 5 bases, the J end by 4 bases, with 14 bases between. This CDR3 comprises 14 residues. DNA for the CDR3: TGTGCCAGCAGTCGATACACAGGGCTAGAGACCCAGTACTTC. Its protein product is CASSRYTGLETQYF.

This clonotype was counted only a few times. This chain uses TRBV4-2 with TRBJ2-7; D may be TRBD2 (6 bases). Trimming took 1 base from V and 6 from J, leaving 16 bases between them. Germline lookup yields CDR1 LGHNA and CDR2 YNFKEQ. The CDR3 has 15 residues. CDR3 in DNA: TGTGCCAGCAGCCAAGGCAATCCGGGACTCCTCGAGCAGTACTTC. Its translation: CASSQGNPGLLEQYF.

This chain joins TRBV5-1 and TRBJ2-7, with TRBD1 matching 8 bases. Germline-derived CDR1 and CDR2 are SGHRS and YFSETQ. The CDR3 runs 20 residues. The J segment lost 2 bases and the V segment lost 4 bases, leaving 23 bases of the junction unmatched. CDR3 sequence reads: CASSQQTGTGYSSQTYEQYF. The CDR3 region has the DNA TGCGCCAGCAGCCAGCAGACCGGGACAGGCTACTCATCCCAAACCTACGAGCAGTACTTC. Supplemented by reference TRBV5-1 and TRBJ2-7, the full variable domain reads KAGVTQTPRYLIKTRGQQVTLSCSPISGHRSVSWYQQTPGQGLQFLFEYFSETQRNKGNFPGRFSGRQFSNSRSEMNVSTLELGDSALYLCASSQQTGTGYSSQTYEQYFGPGTRLTVT.

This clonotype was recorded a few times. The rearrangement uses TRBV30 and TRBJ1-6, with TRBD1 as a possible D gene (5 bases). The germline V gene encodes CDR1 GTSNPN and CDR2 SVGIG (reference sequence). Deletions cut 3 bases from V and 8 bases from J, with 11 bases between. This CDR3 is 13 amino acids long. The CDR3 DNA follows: TGTGCCTGGAGGGAGGGACCCTATTCACCCCTCCACTTT. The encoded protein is CAWREGPYSPLHF.

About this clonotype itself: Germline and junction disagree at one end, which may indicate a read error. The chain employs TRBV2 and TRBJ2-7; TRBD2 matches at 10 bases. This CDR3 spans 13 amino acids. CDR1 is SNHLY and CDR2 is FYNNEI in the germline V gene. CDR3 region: CASSAGLAGVWNF. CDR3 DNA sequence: TGTGCCAGCAGTGCCGGGCTAGCGGGGGTTTGGAACTTC.

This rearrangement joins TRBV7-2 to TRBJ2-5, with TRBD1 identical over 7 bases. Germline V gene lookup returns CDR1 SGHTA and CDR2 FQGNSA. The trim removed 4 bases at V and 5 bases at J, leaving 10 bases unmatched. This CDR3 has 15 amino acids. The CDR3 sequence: CASSSTRQGWETQYF. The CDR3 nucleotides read TGTGCCAGCAGCTCCACCAGACAGGGATGGGAGACCCAGTACTTC.